These 20 T cell receptor beta chains share one sample of origin, sequenced in a study of Ad26.COV2.S vaccination and SARS-CoV-2 variants. Profiling relied on immunoSEQ multiplex PCR, and the TCRdb table lists in-frame clones only, not all of them. The sample includes hundreds of thousands of clones, over 75% of them seen just once. Specified treatment: 15 to 20 received Ad26.COV2.S at low or high dose, single or two shots; several received placebo; per-sample allocation not given. The study sampled participants on day 63 after the first vaccine or placebo injection. Source: peripheral blood, taken in a trial of Ad26.COV2.S vaccine versus placebo. The receptors here all came from a person aged 18-60 years who received the Ad26.COV2.S COVID-19 vaccine or a placebo.

The chain has TRBV5-6 and TRBJ1-5; no definite D call. From germline, CDR1 is SGHDT and CDR2 YYEEEE. Trimming took off 5 bases at V and 0 bases at J, with 12 bases between the two ends. The CDR3 contains 15 residues. The CDR3 here is CASSWSGYSNQPQHF. The DNA of the CDR3 is TGTGCCAGCAGTTGGTCGGGTTATAGCAATCAGCCCCAGCATTTT.

The chain joins TRBV6-1 to TRBJ2-1; 8 nucleotides agree with TRBD2. Germline V CDR1 and CDR2: MNHNS, SASEGT. This CDR3 spans 16 amino acids. The V and J ends lost 4 bases and 1 base, in that order; junction bases with no gene match: 6. The CDR3 protein is CASSAAASGSYNEQFF. CDR3 DNA: TGTGCCAGCAGTGCCGCGGCTAGCGGGTCCTACAATGAGCAGTTCTTC.

V and J are TRBV28 and TRBJ2-3; D uncertain. With 6 bases removed from V and 0 bases from J, the gap between germline ends came to 4 bases. This CDR3 is built from 12 residues. Germline CDR1 MDHEN, CDR2 SYDVKM. In DNA, the CDR3 is TGTGCCAGCAGCGCAAGCACAGATACGCAGTATTTT. Translated: CASSASTDTQYF.

The chain carries TRBV7-2 and TRBJ2-4; possible D gene TRBD2, 5 bases. This CDR3 has 14 amino acids. Germline V gene data show CDR1 as SGHTA and CDR2 as FQGNSA. V lost 5 bases and J lost 3, with 11 bases in between. CDR3 nucleotide sequence: TGTGCCAGCAGCCGCATAGGAGGCAAAAACATTCAGTACTTC. Amino acid sequence: CASSRIGGKNIQYF.

The rearrangement links TRBV4-2 to TRBJ1-2; D is undetermined. The V gene's germline CDR1 is LGHNA and CDR2 YNFKEQ. The CDR3 spans 15 residues. V shed 0 bases and J shed 3 bases, with 11 bases lying between them. The CDR3 DNA reads TGTGCCAGCAGCCAAGAGAATGAGGCGCACTATGGCTACACCTTC. The encoded protein is CASSQENEAHYGYTF.

The chain links TRBV9 to TRBJ2-5; 8 nucleotides line up with TRBD1. The CDR3 sequence is 17 residues long. Losses at the gene ends were 0 bases for V and 0 bases for J; bases not matched to a gene: 7. Germline-derived CDR1 and CDR2 are SGDLS and YYNGEE. As DNA, the CDR3 is TGTGCCAGCAGCGTAGAGGCAGGGGGCACCTACCAAGAGACCCAGTACTTC. This gives the protein CASSVEAGGTYQETQYF.

The J gene is TRBJ1-5, the V gene TRBV28, with D unresolved. The ends were cut back, 4 bases at V and 6 bases at J, with 16 bases in the middle. Per the germline V gene, CDR1 is MDHEN and CDR2 is SYDVKM. This CDR3 is built from 15 residues. The CDR3 spells CASSSVTGLSQPQHF. The CDR3 coding sequence is TGTGCCAGCAGTTCCGTGACGGGTCTCAGTCAGCCCCAGCATTTT.

The CDR3 region is CASSLGGRAYEQYF. The CDR3 region has the DNA TGCGCCAGCAGCTTGGGTGGGAGGGCCTACGAGCAGTACTTC. The chain has TRBV5-1 and TRBJ2-7, with 7 positions matching TRBD2. Germline trimming cut 0 bases from V and 2 bases from J; bases unmatched to any gene: 2. The CDR3 totals 14 residues. Germline loops: CDR1 SGHRS, CDR2 YFSETQ.

The V and J genes are TRBV5-1 and TRBJ2-7, with 11 bases that match TRBD2. After removal of 4 bases from V and 7 bases from J, the junction contained 16 bases not matched to a gene. CDR3 length: 17 amino acids. CDR1 SGHRS and CDR2 YFSETQ come from the germline V gene. The CDR3 protein is CASSPGGTSGSWKEQYF. CDR3 sequence (DNA): TGCGCCAGCAGCCCCGGAGGGACTAGCGGTTCATGGAAAGAGCAGTACTTC.

The genes are TRBV29-1 and TRBJ2-7; 12 nucleotides align to TRBD2. Trimming removed 3 bases from V and 0 bases from J; junction bases left unmatched: 3. CDR3 length: 15 amino acids. Germline V gene sequence: CDR1 SQVTM, CDR2 ANQGSEA. The CDR3 spells CSVEGLAGRSYEQYF. The CDR3 nucleotides are TGCAGCGTTGAGGGACTAGCGGGCCGCTCCTACGAGCAGTACTTC.

Notes on this clone: This sample also contains other DNA sequences that code for the same CDR3. This chain joins TRBV5-1 and TRBJ1-5; maybe TRBD1 (5 bases). The CDR3 covers 14 residues. Trimming took 0 bases from V and 3 from J, leaving 7 bases between them. Germline V lookup: CDR1 SGHRS, CDR2 YFSETQ. The CDR3 sequence is CASSLEGPNQPQHF. As DNA, the CDR3 is TGCGCCAGCAGCTTGGAGGGACCCAATCAGCCCCAGCATTTT. The full variable domain, rest sourced from reference TRBV5-1 and TRBJ1-5, is KAGVTQTPRYLIKTRGQQVTLSCSPISGHRSVSWYQQTPGQGLQFLFEYFSETQRNKGNFPGRFSGRQFSNSRSEMNVSTLELGDSALYLCASSLEGPNQPQHFGDGTRLSIL.

The chain employs TRBV7-3 and TRBJ2-3; possibly TRBD2 for D (5 bases). CDR3 length: 13 residues. Germline V lookup: CDR1 SGHTA, CDR2 FQGTGA. The V and J ends lost 5 bases and 3 bases respectively, with 9 bases between them. The CDR3 coding sequence is TGTGCCAGCAGCACTGGACTGACAGATACGCAGTATTTT. Translating it yields CASSTGLTDTQYF.

For the CDR3, the DNA is TGTGCCAGCAGCTTGGTAGGGGGAAGTTCACCCCTCCACTTT. Residues: CASSLVGGSSPLHF. The V gene is TRBV5-4, the J gene TRBJ1-6; D might be TRBD1 (6 bases). Germline-derived CDR1 and CDR2 are SGHNT and YYREEE (reference sequence). The CDR3 length is 14 residues. Trimming took off 0 bases at V and 9 bases at J, with 10 bases between the two ends.

The V and J genes are TRBV7-2 and TRBJ1-4; TRBD1 agrees at 8 bases. This CDR3 is built from 15 residues. Trimming at V came to 5 bases and at J to 5 bases, leaving 7 bases not matched to a gene. The germline gives CDR1 SGHTA, CDR2 FQGNSA. CDR3 DNA sequence: TGTGCCAGCAGCCTGGGACAGGTTTTCAATGAAAAACTGTTTTTT. Translated, it gives CASSLGQVFNEKLFF.

This chain connects TRBV9 to TRBJ2-7; 14 positions agree with TRBD2. The trim removed 0 bases at V and 4 bases at J, leaving 3 bases unmatched. Germline CDR1 is SGDLS and CDR2 is YYNGEE. This CDR3 comprises 16 residues. CDR3 loop: CASSVDWTSGRYEQYF. DNA of the CDR3: TGTGCCAGCAGCGTAGATTGGACTAGCGGGAGGTACGAGCAGTACTTC.

The rearrangement joins TRBV3-1 (or the pseudogene TRBV3-2) to TRBJ1-2, with D hard to call. This CDR3 has 14 amino acids. The germline V gene encodes CDR1 LGHDT and CDR2 YNNKEL (reference sequence). Trimming shortened V by 1 base and J by 1 base, and 7 bases separated the two germline ends. CDR3 DNA: TGTGCCAGCAGCCAAGTCTCCGGTAACTATGGCTACACCTTC. Translated, it gives CASSQVSGNYGYTF.

This sequence joins TRBV12-3 or TRBV12-4 and TRBJ2-7; either TRBD1 or TRBD2 may fit D (5 bases each). V was cut by 6 bases and J by 4 bases, with 13 bases left in between. The CDR3 has 13 residues. As DNA, the CDR3 is TGTGCCAGCAGCCAGGGAGAAGAATACGAGCAGTACTTC. Translated: CASSQGEEYEQYF.

The chain links TRBV5-6 to TRBJ1-6; 9 bases match TRBD1. CDR3 length: 16 amino acids. Germline V gives CDR1 SGHDT, CDR2 YYEEEE. With V trimmed by 1 base and J by 8 bases, 7 bases remained unmatched. The CDR3 sequence is CASSLPGQGGDSPLHF. Here the CDR3 DNA reads TGTGCCAGCAGCTTGCCGGGACAGGGAGGGGATTCACCCCTCCACTTT. Filled out from reference TRBV5-6 and TRBJ1-6, the complete variable domain reads DAGVTQSPTHLIKTRGQQVTLRCSPKSGHDTVSWYQQALGQGPQFIFQYYEEEERQRGNFPDRFSGHQFPNYSSELNVNALLLGDSALYLCASSLPGQGGDSPLHFGNGTRLTVT.

V and J are TRBV7-9 and TRBJ2-1; 8 bases fit TRBD2. With V trimmed by 7 bases and J by 7 bases, 9 bases remained unmatched. The CDR3 has 14 amino acids. Germline-derived CDR1 and CDR2 are SEHNR and FQNEAQ (reference sequence). CDR3 residues: CASTYTGGQNEQFF. The CDR3 DNA sequence: TGTGCCAGCACCTACACGGGAGGGCAGAATGAGCAGTTCTTC.

This chain's CDR3 is CATSGGQGYFNEQFF. Here the CDR3 DNA reads TGTGCCACCAGCGGAGGACAGGGATATTTCAATGAGCAGTTCTTC. This rearrangement joins TRBV15 to TRBJ2-1, with 8 bases aligning to TRBD1. Trimming removed 5 bases from V and 6 bases from J; junction bases left unmatched: 9. Germline assignment: CDR1 LNHNV and CDR2 YYDKDF (reference sequence). The CDR3 runs to 15 residues.